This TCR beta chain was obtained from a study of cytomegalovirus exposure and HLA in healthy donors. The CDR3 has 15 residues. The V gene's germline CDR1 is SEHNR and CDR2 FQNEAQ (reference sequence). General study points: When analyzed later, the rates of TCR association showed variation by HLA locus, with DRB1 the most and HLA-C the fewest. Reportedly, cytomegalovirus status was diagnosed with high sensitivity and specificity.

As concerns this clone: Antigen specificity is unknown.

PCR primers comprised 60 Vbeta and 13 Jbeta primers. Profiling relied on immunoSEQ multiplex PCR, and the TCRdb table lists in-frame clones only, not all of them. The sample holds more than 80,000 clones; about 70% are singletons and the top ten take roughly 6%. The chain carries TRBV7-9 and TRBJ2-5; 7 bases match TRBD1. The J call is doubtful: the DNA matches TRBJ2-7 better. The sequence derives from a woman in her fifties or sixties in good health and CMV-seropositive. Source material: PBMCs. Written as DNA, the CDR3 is TGTGCCAGCAGCCCCCCACAGGGGCTCTTTTACGAGCAGTACTTC. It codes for CASSPPQGLFYEQYF.